Given below is one T cell receptor beta chain in context. The antigen remains undetermined. MiXCR, run by TCRdb on the 5' RACE reads, gives a single entry per CDR3 protein. Here the sample spans hundreds of thousands of distinct CDR3 sequences, roughly 17% being singletons. This sample was taken from a study of CD8 T cells in ankylosing spondylitis. Study-level points and caveats: The authors reported significant enrichment of disease-linked clones in matched ankylosing spondylitis synovial fluid. In ankylosing spondylitis blood, a motif of roughly 8 highly homologous TCR beta variants appeared characteristic.

The specimen sequenced was blood, either unsorted or a sorted T cell fraction (not recorded which). The clonotype was recovered from a male donor with ankylosing spondylitis.

The CDR3 loop reads CASSTRQGLNTEAFF. CDR3 bases: TGTGCCAGCAGCACCCGACAGGGGCTGAACACTGAAGCTTTCTTT. The gene calls are TRBV7-8 and TRBJ1-1, with 8 bases identical to TRBD1. Germline V gives CDR1 SGHVS, CDR2 FQNEAQ. V was clipped by 5 bases and J by 0 bases; unmatched bases: 5. This CDR3 comprises 15 residues. The full variable domain, rest sourced from reference TRBV7-8 and TRBJ1-1, is GAGVSQSPRYKVAKRGQDVALRCDPISGHVSLFWYQQALGQGPEFLTYFQNEAQLDKSGLPSDRFFAERPEGSVSTLKIQRTQQEDSAVYLCASSTRQGLNTEAFFGQGTRLTVV.